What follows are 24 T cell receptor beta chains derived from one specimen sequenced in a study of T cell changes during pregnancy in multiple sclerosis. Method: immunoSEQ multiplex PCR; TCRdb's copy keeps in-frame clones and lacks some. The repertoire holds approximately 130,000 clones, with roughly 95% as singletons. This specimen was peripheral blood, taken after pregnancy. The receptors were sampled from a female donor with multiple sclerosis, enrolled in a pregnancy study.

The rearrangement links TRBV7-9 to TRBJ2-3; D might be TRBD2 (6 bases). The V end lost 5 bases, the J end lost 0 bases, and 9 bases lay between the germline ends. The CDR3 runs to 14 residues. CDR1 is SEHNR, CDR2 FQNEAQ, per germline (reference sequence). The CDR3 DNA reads TGTGCCAGCAGCCGCGGGGTTAGCACAGATACGCAGTATTTT. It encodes CASSRGVSTDTQYF.

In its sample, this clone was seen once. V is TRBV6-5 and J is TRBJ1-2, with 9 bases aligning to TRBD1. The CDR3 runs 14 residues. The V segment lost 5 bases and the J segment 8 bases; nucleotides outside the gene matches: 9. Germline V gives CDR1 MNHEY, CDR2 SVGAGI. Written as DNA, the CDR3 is TGTGCCAGCAGTCTCGGGACAGGGATGCAAGGCTACACCTTC. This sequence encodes CASSLGTGMQGYTF.

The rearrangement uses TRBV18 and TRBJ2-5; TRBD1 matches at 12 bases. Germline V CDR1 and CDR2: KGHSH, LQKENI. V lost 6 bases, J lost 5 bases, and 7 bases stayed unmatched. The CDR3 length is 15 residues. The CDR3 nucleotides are TGTGCCAGCTCCTTCGGGACAGGGGGCCCGGAGACCCAGTACTTC. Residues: CASSFGTGGPETQYF.

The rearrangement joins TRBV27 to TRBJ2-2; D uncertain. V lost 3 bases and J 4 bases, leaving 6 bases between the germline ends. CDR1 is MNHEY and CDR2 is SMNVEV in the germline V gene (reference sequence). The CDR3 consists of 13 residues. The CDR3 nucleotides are TGTGCCAGCAGTTTCTCAGTCACCGGGGAGCTGTTTTTT. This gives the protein CASSFSVTGELFF.

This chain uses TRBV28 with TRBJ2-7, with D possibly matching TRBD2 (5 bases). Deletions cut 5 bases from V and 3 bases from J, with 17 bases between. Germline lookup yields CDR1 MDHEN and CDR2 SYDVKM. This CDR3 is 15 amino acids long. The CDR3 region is CASSPLATRGYEQYF. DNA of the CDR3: TGTGCCAGCAGTCCCCTTGCCACCCGGGGCTACGAGCAGTACTTC.

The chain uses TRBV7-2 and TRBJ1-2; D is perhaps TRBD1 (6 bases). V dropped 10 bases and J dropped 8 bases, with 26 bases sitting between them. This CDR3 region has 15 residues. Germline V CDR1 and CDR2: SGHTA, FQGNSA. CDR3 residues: CATTPGGTAGDGYTF. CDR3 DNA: TGTGCCACCACCCCGGGAGGGACGGCAGGGGACGGCTACACCTTC.

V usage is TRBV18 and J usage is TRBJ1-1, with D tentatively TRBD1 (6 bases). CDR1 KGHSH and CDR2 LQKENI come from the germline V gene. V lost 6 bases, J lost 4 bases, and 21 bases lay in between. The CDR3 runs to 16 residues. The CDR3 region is CASSPRQALWVTEAFF. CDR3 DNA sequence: TGTGCCAGCTCCCCCCGACAGGCCCTTTGGGTCACTGAAGCTTTCTTT.

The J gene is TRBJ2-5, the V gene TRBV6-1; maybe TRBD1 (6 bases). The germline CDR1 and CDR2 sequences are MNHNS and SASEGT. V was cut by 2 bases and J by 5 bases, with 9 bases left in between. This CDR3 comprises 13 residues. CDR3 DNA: TGTGCCAGCAGTGAACGGGACACGGAGACCCAGTACTTC. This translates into CASSERDTETQYF.

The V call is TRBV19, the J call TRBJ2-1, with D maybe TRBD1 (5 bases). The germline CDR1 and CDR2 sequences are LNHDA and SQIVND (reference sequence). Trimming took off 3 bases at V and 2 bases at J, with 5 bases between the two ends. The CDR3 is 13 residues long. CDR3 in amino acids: CASSMDTYNEQFF. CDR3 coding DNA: TGTGCCAGTAGTATGGACACCTACAATGAGCAGTTCTTC.

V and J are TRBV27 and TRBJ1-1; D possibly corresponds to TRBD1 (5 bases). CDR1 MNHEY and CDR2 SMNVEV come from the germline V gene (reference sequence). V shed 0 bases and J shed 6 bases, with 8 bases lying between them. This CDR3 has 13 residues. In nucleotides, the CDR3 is TGTGCCAGCAGTTTATCGTCCAGGGCTGAAGCTTTCTTT. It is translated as CASSLSSRAEAFF.

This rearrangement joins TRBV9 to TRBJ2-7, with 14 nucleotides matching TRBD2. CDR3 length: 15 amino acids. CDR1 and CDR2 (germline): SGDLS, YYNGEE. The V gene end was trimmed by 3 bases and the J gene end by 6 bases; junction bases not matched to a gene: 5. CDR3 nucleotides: TGTGCCAGCAGCGCCGGGACTAGCGGGAGTTCCGAGCAGTACTTC. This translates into CASSAGTSGSSEQYF.

CDR3 sequence: CASSLLVAGLGGANVLTF. In nucleotides, the CDR3 is TGTGCCAGCAGCTTGCTGGTCGCGGGTTTAGGTGGGGCCAACGTCCTGACTTTC. The J gene is TRBJ2-6, the V gene TRBV5-6; TRBD2 is a possible D gene (5 bases). This CDR3 has 18 amino acids. V lost 1 base and J lost 3, with 17 bases in between. CDR1 and CDR2 from the germline V gene are SGHDT and YYEEEE.

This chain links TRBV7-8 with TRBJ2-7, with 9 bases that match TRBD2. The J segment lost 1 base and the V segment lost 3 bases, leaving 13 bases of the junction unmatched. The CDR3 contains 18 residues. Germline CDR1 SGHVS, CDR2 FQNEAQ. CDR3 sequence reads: CASSFVPLSGLASYEQYF. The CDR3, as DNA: TGTGCCAGCAGCTTTGTCCCCCTCTCGGGACTAGCTTCCTACGAGCAGTACTTC.

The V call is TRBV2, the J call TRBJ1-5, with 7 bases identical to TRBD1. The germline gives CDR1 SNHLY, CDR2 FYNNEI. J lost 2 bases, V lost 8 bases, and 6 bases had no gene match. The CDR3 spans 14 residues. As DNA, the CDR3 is TGTGCCAGCCTTGACAGGGATGGCAATCAGCCCCAGCATTTT. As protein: CASLDRDGNQPQHF.

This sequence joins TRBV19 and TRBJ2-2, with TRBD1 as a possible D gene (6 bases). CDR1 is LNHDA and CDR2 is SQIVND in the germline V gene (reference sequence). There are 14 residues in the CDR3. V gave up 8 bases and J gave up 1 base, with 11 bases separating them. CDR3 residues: CASSRTENTGELFF. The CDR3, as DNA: TGTGCCAGTTCCAGGACAGAGAACACCGGGGAGCTGTTTTTT.

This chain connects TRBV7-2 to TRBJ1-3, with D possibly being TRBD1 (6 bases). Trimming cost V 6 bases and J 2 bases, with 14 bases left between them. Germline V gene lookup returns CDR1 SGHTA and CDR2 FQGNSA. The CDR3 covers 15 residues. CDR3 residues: CASSLGGGTGNTIYF. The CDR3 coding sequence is TGTGCCAGCAGTCTAGGGGGGGGGACTGGAAACACCATATATTTT.

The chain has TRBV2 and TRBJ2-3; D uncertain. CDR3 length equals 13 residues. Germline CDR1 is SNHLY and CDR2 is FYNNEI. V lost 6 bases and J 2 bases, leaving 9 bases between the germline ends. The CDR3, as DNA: TGTGCCAGCAGCCCCCCCCTCACAGATACGCAGTATTTT. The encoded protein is CASSPPLTDTQYF. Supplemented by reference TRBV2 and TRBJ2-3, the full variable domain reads EPEVTQTPSHQVTQMGQEVILRCVPISNHLYFYWYRQILGQKVEFLVSFYNNEISEKSEIFDDQFSVERPDGSNFTLKIRSTKLEDSAMYFCASSPPLTDTQYFGPGTRLTVL.

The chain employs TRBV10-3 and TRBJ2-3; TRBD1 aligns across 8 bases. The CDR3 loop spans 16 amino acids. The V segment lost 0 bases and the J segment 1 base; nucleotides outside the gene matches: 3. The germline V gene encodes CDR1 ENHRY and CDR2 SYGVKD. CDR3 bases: TGTGCCATCAGTGAGTCGAGGGGACAGGGCACAGATACGCAGTATTTT. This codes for CAISESRGQGTDTQYF.

Written as DNA, the CDR3 is TGCAGCGTGAGAACAGGGGATACCTATAATTCACCCCTCCACTTT. Translation: CSVRTGDTYNSPLHF. V and J are TRBV29-1 and TRBJ1-6; TRBD1 aligns across 7 bases. This CDR3 region has 15 residues. CDR1 and CDR2 (germline): SQVTM, ANQGSEA. The V segment lost 6 bases and the J segment 2 bases; nucleotides outside the gene matches: 7.

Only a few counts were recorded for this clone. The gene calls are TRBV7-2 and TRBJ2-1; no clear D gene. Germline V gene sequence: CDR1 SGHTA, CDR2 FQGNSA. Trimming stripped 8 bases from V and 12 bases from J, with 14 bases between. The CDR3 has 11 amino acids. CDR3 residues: CASGFFSRQFF. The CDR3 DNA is TGTGCCAGCGGGTTTTTTAGCCGGCAGTTCTTC.

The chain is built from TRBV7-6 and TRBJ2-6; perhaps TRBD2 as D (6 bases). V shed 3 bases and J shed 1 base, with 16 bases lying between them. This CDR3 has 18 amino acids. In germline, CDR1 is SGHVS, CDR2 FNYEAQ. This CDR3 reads CASSLPGVGSSGANVLTF. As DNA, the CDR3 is TGTGCCAGCAGCTTGCCGGGGGTAGGCTCGTCTGGGGCCAACGTCCTGACTTTC.

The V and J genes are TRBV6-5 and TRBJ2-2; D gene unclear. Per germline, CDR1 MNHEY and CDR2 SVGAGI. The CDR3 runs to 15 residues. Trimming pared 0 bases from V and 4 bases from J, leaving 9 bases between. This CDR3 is CASSYSETLTGELFF. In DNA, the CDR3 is TGTGCCAGCAGTTACTCGGAGACCCTCACCGGGGAGCTGTTTTTT.

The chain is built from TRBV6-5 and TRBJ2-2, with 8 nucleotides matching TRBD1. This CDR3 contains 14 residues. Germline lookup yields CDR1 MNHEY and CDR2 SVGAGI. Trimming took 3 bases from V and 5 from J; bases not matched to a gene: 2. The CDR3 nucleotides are TGTGCCAGCAGTTATCGGACAGGGACCGGGGAGCTGTTTTTT. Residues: CASSYRTGTGELFF.

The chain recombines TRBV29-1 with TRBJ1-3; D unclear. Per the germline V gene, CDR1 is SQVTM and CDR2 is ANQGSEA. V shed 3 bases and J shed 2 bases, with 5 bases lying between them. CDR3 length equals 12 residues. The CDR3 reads CSVDGAGNTIYF. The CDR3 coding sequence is TGCAGCGTTGACGGGGCTGGAAACACCATATATTTT.